The entry below gives a single T cell receptor (beta chain) sequence along with its context. The target antigen is unknown. CDR3 length equals 12 residues. V was cut by 5 bases and J by 4 bases, with 8 bases left in between. In germline, CDR1 is MNHNY, CDR2 SVGAGI (reference sequence). This sample was included in a study of cytomegalovirus exposure and HLA in healthy donors. Looking at the study overall: HLA-typed donors were the source of approximately 80 million unique TCRs held in an early data release. Study findings and constraints: An analysis that was carried out later associated 15,000 to 20,000 TCR beta sequences with HLA alleles at 0.05 false discovery rate. Equally common other TCR beta chains were less clonally expanded than HLA-associated ones, a later analysis found. From TCR beta sequences, most subjects' HLA-A and HLA-B alleles were reportedly predicted accurately.

The PCR made use of 60 Vbeta and 13 Jbeta primers. Clones were sequenced by immunoSEQ multiplex PCR, and TCRdb holds only the in-frame ones, with some missing. The sample lists some 220,000 clones; 75% to 85% were seen once. V usage is TRBV6-6 and J usage is TRBJ1-1; D is undetermined. Sequencing was carried out using PBMCs. The source of this sequence is a woman aged 60-75 years in good health and CMV-seropositive. Here the CDR3 reads CASSTAGTEAFF. The CDR3 DNA sequence: TGTGCCAGCAGTACCGCGGGCACTGAAGCTTTCTTT.